The sequence of this T cell receptor beta chain was determined in a study of regulatory T cells in long-lasting Graves disease. V gave up 6 bases and J gave up 0 bases, with 15 bases separating them. The CDR3 is made up of 17 amino acids. The authors built TCR beta libraries using iRepertoire HTBI primers and Arm-PCR of CDR3 regions. From the multiplex PCR reads, TCRdb called clonotypes with MiXCR, one entry per CDR3 protein. Here the sample spans hundreds of thousands of distinct CDR3 sequences, less than 20% being singletons. Time point defined: newly diagnosed GD, antithyroid drugs for less than 3 months. RNA extracted from PBMCs served as the sequencing template. These data were also filed under a second study, of T cells in Graves' hyperthyroidism and ophthalmopathy. That report notes: Most thyroid-expanded clonotypes above 0.001 were also found in blood. Ophthalmopathy, as predicted by the model, came a median roughly 6.5 months after the prediction.

Sequenced here: peripheral blood mononuclear cells (PBMCs), sampled at new diagnosis, from a patient treated with antithyroid drugs. The rearrangement links TRBV12-3 or TRBV12-4 to TRBJ2-6; D is ambiguous. The sequence was collected from a woman aged 30 to 39 with Graves disease. CDR3 in amino acids: CASSPAGYYSGANVLTF. The CDR3 coding sequence is TGTGCCAGCAGCCCCGCCGGATACTACTCTGGGGCCAACGTCCTGACTTTC.